This T cell receptor beta chain is from a study of blood T cell repertoires in COVID-19. Study-level information: Italy, Spain and the United States were the sources of the convalescent and acute COVID-19 samples.

Seattle's enrolled individuals joined amid active infection and were then monitored longitudinally. The CDR3 totals 16 residues. Germline CDR1 and CDR2: LGHNA and YSLEER. V was clipped by 1 base and J by 0 bases; unmatched bases: 3. Clones were sequenced by immunoSEQ multiplex PCR, and TCRdb holds only the in-frame ones, with some missing. The sample yields approximately 70,000 clones, 87% seen once. The sample was peripheral blood. This TCR derives from a woman between 50 and 59 years old with COVID-19, enrolled during active disease. The chain combines TRBV4-3 with TRBJ2-1, with 7 bases matching TRBD2. CDR3: CASSQASSGSYNEQFF. The CDR3 region has the DNA TGCGCCAGCAGCCAAGCCTCTAGCGGCTCCTACAATGAGCAGTTCTTC.